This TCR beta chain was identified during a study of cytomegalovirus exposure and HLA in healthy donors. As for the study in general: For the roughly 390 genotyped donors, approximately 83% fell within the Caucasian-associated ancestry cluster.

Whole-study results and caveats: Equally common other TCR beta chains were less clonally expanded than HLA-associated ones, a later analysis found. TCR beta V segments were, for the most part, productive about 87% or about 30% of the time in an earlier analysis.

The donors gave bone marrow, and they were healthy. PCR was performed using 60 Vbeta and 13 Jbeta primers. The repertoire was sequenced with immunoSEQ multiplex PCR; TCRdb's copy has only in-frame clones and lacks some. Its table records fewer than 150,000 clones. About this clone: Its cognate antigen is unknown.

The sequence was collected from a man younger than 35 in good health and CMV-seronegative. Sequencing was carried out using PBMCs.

The CDR3: CASSDLPSDEQFF. CDR3 nucleotide sequence: TGTGCCAGCAGTGACTTACCTTCGGATGAGCAGTTCTTC. The chain employs TRBV6-4 and TRBJ2-1; the D is unclear. CDR1 MRHNA and CDR2 SNTAGT come from the germline V gene. V was cut by 1 base and J by 8 bases, with 9 bases left in between. The CDR3 contains 13 residues.